Listed below are T cell receptor beta chains from one sample, sequenced in a study of PD-1 blockade in classical Hodgkin lymphoma. Repertoires were generated with immunoSEQ multiplex PCR, while TCRdb's copy carries only in-frame clones and drops some. Here the sample spans 20,000 to 30,000 clones, roughly 80% being singletons. This sample comprised peripheral blood mononuclear cells (PBMCs), obtained before the second cycle of nivolumab. The receptors shown here come from a human donor with classical Hodgkin lymphoma. CDR3s include the opening cysteine and the closing phenylalanine or tryptophan. The D gene is left open where the match is weak. Size tells how often a clone was seen (once, few, many) or the class of an expanded clone, and some rows leave it out.

V: TRBV4-1; D: TRBD2; J: TRBJ2-5; size: .; CDR3: CASSQATGLAAETQYF; DNA: TGCGCCAGCAGCCAAGCCACTGGACTAGCGGCAGAGACCCAGTACTTC
V: TRBV29-1; D: .; J: TRBJ2-7; size: .; CDR3: CSARIGLRGQYF; DNA: TGCAGCGCTAGGATCGGGTTACGGGGGCAGTACTTC
V: TRBV14; D: TRBD1; J: TRBJ1-2; size: .; CDR3: CASSPGTGSKGYTF; DNA: TGTGCCAGCAGCCCCGGGACAGGGTCAAAAGGCTACACCTTC
V: TRBV6-5; D: TRBD1; J: TRBJ2-5; size: .; CDR3: CASKRQGVETQYF; DNA: TGTGCCAGCAAAAGACAGGGAGTAGAGACCCAGTACTTC
V: TRBV5-4; D: TRBD2; J: TRBJ2-7; size: .; CDR3: CASSLGPRRSGRALEQYF; DNA: TGTGCCAGCAGCTTGGGCCCTAGGCGTAGCGGGAGGGCCTTGGAGCAGTACTTC
V: TRBV28; D: .; J: TRBJ2-7; size: .; CDR3: CASSDREGVYEQYF; DNA: TGTGCCAGCTCGGACAGGGAGGGGGTATACGAGCAGTACTTC
V: TRBV27; D: .; J: TRBJ2-1; size: .; CDR3: CATRALHEQFF; DNA: TGTGCCACCAGGGCGTTGCATGAGCAGTTCTTC
V: TRBV11-2; D: .; J: TRBJ2-7; size: .; CDR3: CASSLGGHEQYF; DNA: TGTGCCAGCAGCTTAGGGGGGCACGAGCAGTACTTC
V: TRBV5-4; D: .; J: TRBJ1-2; size: medium-sized; CDR3: CASSRGDNYGYTF; DNA: TGTGCCAGCAGCCGCGGGGATAACTATGGCTACACCTTC
V: TRBV14; D: .; J: TRBJ2-3; size: .; CDR3: CASSGGLTDTQYF; DNA: TGTGCCAGCAGCGGGGGGTTGACAGATACGCAGTATTTT
V: TRBV28; D: .; J: TRBJ1-1; size: .; CDR3: CASMADQAIYLNTEAFF; DNA: TGTGCCAGCATGGCAGACCAAGCTATTTACTTGAACACTGAAGCTTTCTTT
V: TRBV2; D: TRBD1; J: TRBJ2-1; size: once; CDR3: CASSVNPGTGDYNEQFF; DNA: TGTGCCAGCAGTGTAAACCCTGGGACAGGGGATTATAATGAGCAGTTCTTC
V: TRBV6-4; D: .; J: TRBJ2-7; size: .; CDR3: CASDMYEQYF; DNA: TGTGCCAGCGATATGTACGAGCAGTACTTC
V: TRBV5-1; D: TRBD1; J: TRBJ2-3; size: .; CDR3: CASRGTDTDTQYF; DNA: TGCGCCAGCAGGGGGACAGACACAGATACGCAGTATTTT
V: TRBV28; D: TRBD1; J: TRBJ2-7; size: .; CDR3: CASIQLGQGSYEQYF; DNA: TGTGCCAGCATTCAACTGGGACAGGGGTCCTACGAGCAGTACTTC
V: TRBV5-1; D: TRBD2; J: TRBJ2-3; size: .; CDR3: CASSTRTSGRAGNTQYF; DNA: TGCGCCAGCAGCACCCGGACTAGCGGGAGGGCAGGTAATACGCAGTATTTT
V: TRBV6-5; D: .; J: TRBJ1-5; size: once; CDR3: CASMAQAPQHF; DNA: TGTGCCAGCATGGCACAGGCGCCCCAGCATTTT
V: TRBV29-1; D: TRBD2; J: TRBJ2-4; size: .; CDR3: CSVEAGTSGSGLRNIQYF; DNA: TGCAGCGTTGAAGCAGGGACTAGCGGGAGCGGGTTAAGAAACATTCAGTACTTC
V: TRBV7-2; D: .; J: TRBJ2-2; size: .; CDR3: CASSLASGNTGELFF; DNA: TGTGCCAGCAGCTTAGCTAGCGGGAACACCGGGGAGCTGTTTTTT
V: TRBV18; D: TRBD1; J: TRBJ1-1; size: .; CDR3: CASSLDRGNTEAFF; DNA: TGTGCCAGCTCATTGGACAGGGGGAACACTGAAGCTTTCTTT
V: TRBV28; D: .; J: TRBJ2-3; size: .; CDR3: CASSSHQDFADTQYF; DNA: TGTGCCAGCAGTTCTCACCAGGACTTTGCAGATACGCAGTATTTT
V: TRBV7-6; D: .; J: TRBJ1-4; size: .; CDR3: CASSPGPQGYEKLFF; DNA: TGTGCCAGCAGCCCCGGGCCCCAGGGGTATGAAAAACTGTTTTTT
V: TRBV9; D: TRBD1; J: TRBJ1-4; size: .; CDR3: CASSPQGQPNEKLFF; DNA: TGTGCCAGCAGCCCGCAGGGACAGCCTAATGAAAAACTGTTTTTT
V: TRBV27; D: .; J: TRBJ1-5; size: .; CDR3: CASSLKKSNQPQHF; DNA: TGTGCCAGCAGTTTAAAGAAGAGCAATCAGCCCCAGCATTTT
V: TRBV28; D: .; J: TRBJ1-2; size: .; CDR3: CASSSFGAGLGGYTF; DNA: TGTGCCAGCAGCTCTTTCGGAGCGGGGTTAGGAGGCTACACCTTC
V: TRBV28; D: .; J: TRBJ2-7; size: few; CDR3: CASSLSGAFSYEQYF; DNA: TGTGCCAGCAGTTTGTCAGGGGCTTTCTCCTACGAGCAGTACTTC
V: TRBV19; D: .; J: TRBJ1-1; size: .; CDR3: CASSLDTNTEAFF; DNA: TGTGCCAGTAGTTTGGACACGAACACTGAAGCTTTCTTT
V: TRBV11-3; D: TRBD1; J: TRBJ2-7; size: .; CDR3: CASSLEGRGTYEQYF; DNA: TGTGCCAGCAGCTTAGAGGGCAGGGGGACCTACGAGCAGTACTTC
V: TRBV6-1; D: .; J: TRBJ1-1; size: .; CDR3: CASSEGWTEAFF; DNA: TGTGCCAGCAGTGAAGGTTGGACTGAAGCTTTCTTT
V: TRBV27; D: TRBD2; J: TRBJ2-3; size: .; CDR3: CASSFFGLVGTDTQYF; DNA: TGTGCCAGCAGTTTTTTCGGACTAGTCGGCACAGATACGCAGTATTTT
V: TRBV18; D: TRBD2; J: TRBJ2-3; size: .; CDR3: CASSTRTSGTDTQYF; DNA: TGTGCCAGCTCAACTCGGACTAGCGGCACAGATACGCAGTATTTT
V: TRBV2; D: .; J: TRBJ2-7; size: .; CDR3: CASVLAYYEQYF; DNA: TGTGCCAGCGTCCTAGCTTACTACGAGCAGTACTTC
V: TRBV10-3; D: TRBD2; J: TRBJ2-1; size: .; CDR3: CAISESPSGGTNEQFF; DNA: TGTGCCATCAGTGAGTCGCCTAGCGGGGGGACCAATGAGCAGTTCTTC
V: TRBV28; D: .; J: TRBJ2-1; size: .; CDR3: CASVDPPRDEQFF; DNA: TGTGCCAGCGTGGACCCTCCACGCGATGAGCAGTTCTTC
V: TRBV29-1; D: TRBD1; J: TRBJ2-7; size: .; CDR3: CSVVTGGTYEQYF; DNA: TGCAGCGTTGTGACAGGGGGAACCTACGAGCAGTACTTC
V: TRBV5-1; D: .; J: TRBJ2-7; size: .; CDR3: CASSLRVGVGEQYF; DNA: TGCGCCAGCAGCTTAAGAGTAGGGGTTGGCGAGCAGTACTTC
V: TRBV15; D: TRBD1; J: TRBJ1-4; size: .; CDR3: CATSRVGTANEKLFF; DNA: TGTGCCACCAGCAGAGTCGGGACAGCTAATGAAAAACTGTTTTTT
V: TRBV2; D: .; J: TRBJ2-5; size: .; CDR3: CASSGGDGETQYF; DNA: TGTGCCAGCAGTGGAGGGGACGGAGAGACCCAGTACTTC
V: TRBV9; D: TRBD2; J: TRBJ2-3; size: once; CDR3: CASSNKREPTDTQYF; DNA: TGTGCCAGCAGCAACAAGCGGGAGCCGACAGATACGCAGTATTTT
V: TRBV7-3; D: .; J: TRBJ1-1; size: .; CDR3: CASSLMASTEAFF; DNA: TGTGCCAGCAGCTTAATGGCCTCAACTGAAGCTTTCTTT
V: TRBV29-1; D: .; J: TRBJ2-7; size: once; CDR3: CSGTYGAYEQYF; DNA: TGCAGCGGGACCTACGGGGCTTACGAGCAGTACTTC
V: TRBV7-8; D: TRBD1; J: TRBJ2-7; size: .; CDR3: CASSLDRGRGYF; DNA: TGTGCCAGCAGCCTGGACAGGGGGCGCGGGTACTTC
V: TRBV6-1; D: .; J: TRBJ1-1; size: .; CDR3: CASTRGNTEAFF; DNA: TGTGCCAGCACCCGGGGGAACACTGAAGCTTTCTTT
V: TRBV6-1; D: .; J: TRBJ2-5; size: .; CDR3: CASSVQRRGPTQYF; DNA: TGTGCCAGCAGTGTCCAGCGCCGGGGCCCGACCCAGTACTTC
V: TRBV15; D: .; J: TRBJ1-3; size: .; CDR3: CATSRAPPGTGNTIYF; DNA: TGTGCCACCAGCAGAGCCCCCCCCGGGACTGGAAACACCATATATTTT
V: TRBV28; D: TRBD1; J: TRBJ2-4; size: .; CDR3: CATHRGPAKNIQYF; DNA: TGTGCCACTCACAGGGGGCCCGCCAAAAACATTCAGTACTTC
V: TRBV27; D: .; J: TRBJ2-5; size: once; CDR3: CASSLSSRETQYF; DNA: TGTGCCAGCAGTTTGAGTAGTCGGGAGACCCAGTACTTC